This T cell receptor (beta chain) was sequenced in a study of cytotoxic CD8 clonotypes in ibrutinib-treated CLL. As for the study in general: The response samples were taken once patients had been treated for a median of about 12 months, range 6 to 36.

Generated by immunoSEQ multiplex PCR, the TCRdb table keeps only in-frame clones and is missing some. The top ten clones hold less than 8.5% of a sample with about 140,000 clones, more than 70% of them seen once. On this clone: Its antigen is unidentified.

Broader study findings: Treatment left the uncommon public clonotypes either contracted or stable in frequency. Patients had baseline clonality above age-matched healthy donors, and this clonality moved with circulating CD8+ T-cell counts.

This CDR3 spans 18 amino acids. The germline CDR1 and CDR2 sequences are SQVTM and ANQGSEA. V lost 6 bases to trimming and J lost 0 bases; unmatched junction nucleotides: 16. The V call is TRBV29-1, the J call TRBJ1-1; TRBD1 matches at 10 bases. The source of this sequence is a human donor with chronic lymphocytic leukemia. Here the sequenced sample was PBMCs, taken after 36 months of ibrutinib treatment. The DNA for the CDR3 is TGCAGCGTCGATGGAGGGACCGGGACAGGGGTCATGAACACTGAAGCTTTCTTT. This encodes CSVDGGTGTGVMNTEAFF.